The entry below gives a single T cell receptor (beta chain) sequence along with its context. Its antigen is unknown. This record comes from a study of T cells in Graves' hyperthyroidism and ophthalmopathy. The wider study: Peripheral blood collection took place at initial diagnosis, before any treatment.

Regarding the study as a whole: In the blood, most expanded thyroid clonotypes above 0.001 appeared as well.

TCR beta CDR3 region amplification was performed from RNA transcripts. First-round RT-PCR with HTBI primers amplified the TCR CDR3 region. TCRdb recomputed calls from the multiplex PCR reads with MiXCR, one row per CDR3 protein. The sample records about 640,000 distinct CDR3 sequences, 20% being singletons. Out of over 7.5 ml of fresh peripheral blood came the PBMCs. This sequence originates from a man aged 25-45 years with Graves' ophthalmopathy. Sequenced sample: blood.

The CDR3 bases are TGTGCCAGTAGTAACCCCGGCGGGAGTGGATCAGATACGCAGTATTTT. Translated, it gives CASSNPGGSGSDTQYF. V usage is TRBV19 and J usage is TRBJ2-3, with 7 bases lining up with TRBD2. The CDR3 runs to 16 residues. The J segment lost 4 bases and the V segment lost 4 bases, leaving 11 bases of the junction unmatched. Germline-derived CDR1 and CDR2 are LNHDA and SQIVND (reference sequence).